This is a list of T cell receptor beta chains from one sample in a study of OX40 agonist ivuxolimab in advanced cancers. Profiled with immunoSEQ multiplex PCR; TCRdb holds only in-frame clones, not every one. The sample yields around 46,000 clones, approximately 85% seen once. The sample was CD4+ or CD8+ T cells sorted from blood, taken in a trial of the OX40 agonist ivuxolimab. The receptors derive from an adult with an advanced solid tumor such as melanoma, head and neck, liver or kidney cancer. Both conserved end residues are part of each CDR3. The D gene is left open where the match is weak. The size field is filled for only some rows; it gives once, few, many or a size class.

CDR3nt: TGTGCCAGCAGCTTTGCGACTAGCGTAGTGGCCCAGTACTTC; CDR3aa: CASSFATSVVAQYF; d_gene: TRBD2; abundance: .; v_gene: TRBV5-6; j_gene: TRBJ2-5; len: 14
CDR3nt: TGTGCCAGCGGGAATACAGATACGCAGTATTTT; CDR3aa: CASGNTDTQYF; d_gene: .; abundance: .; v_gene: TRBV7-2; j_gene: TRBJ2-3; len: 11
CDR3nt: TGTGCCAGCAGCCGCCAGTGGAGCACAGATACGCAGTATTTT; CDR3aa: CASSRQWSTDTQYF; d_gene: .; abundance: .; v_gene: TRBV5-6; j_gene: TRBJ2-3; len: 14
CDR3nt: TGTGCCAGCAGCGGATACAGGGCCCTAGCACACTATGGCTACACCTTC; CDR3aa: CASSGYRALAHYGYTF; d_gene: .; abundance: .; v_gene: TRBV9; j_gene: TRBJ1-2; len: 16
CDR3nt: TGCGCCAGCAGCCAAGTCGCAGGGGTTCATAGCAATCAGCCCCAGCATTTT; CDR3aa: CASSQVAGVHSNQPQHF; d_gene: .; abundance: .; v_gene: TRBV4-1; j_gene: TRBJ1-5; len: 17
CDR3nt: TGTGCCAGCAGTCCCGGGACTTACCAAGAGACCCAGTACTTC; CDR3aa: CASSPGTYQETQYF; d_gene: .; abundance: .; v_gene: TRBV28; j_gene: TRBJ2-5; len: 14
CDR3nt: TGTGCCGCTGCTGAGGGGTTCTATGGCTACACCTTC; CDR3aa: CAAAEGFYGYTF; d_gene: .; abundance: .; v_gene: TRBV6-5; j_gene: TRBJ1-2; len: 12
CDR3nt: TGTGCCAGCGGCATACATTCTAGCGGGGGGGCCATGGCAGATACGCAGTATTTT; CDR3aa: CASGIHSSGGAMADTQYF; d_gene: TRBD2; abundance: once; v_gene: TRBV9; j_gene: TRBJ2-3; len: 18
CDR3nt: TGTGCCTGGAGTGTTTGGCGGGGACACAATGAGCAGTTCTTC; CDR3aa: CAWSVWRGHNEQFF; d_gene: .; abundance: .; v_gene: TRBV30; j_gene: TRBJ2-1; len: 14
CDR3nt: TGTGCCAGCAGTGTTGAAGCGGGAGAGGCCATTCAGTACTTC; CDR3aa: CASSVEAGEAIQYF; d_gene: TRBD2; abundance: .; v_gene: TRBV2; j_gene: TRBJ2-4; len: 14
CDR3nt: TGTGCCATAAATAACCCCTCACAGGGGATCGGCTGGAATCAGCCCCAGCATTTT; CDR3aa: CAINNPSQGIGWNQPQHF; d_gene: TRBD1; abundance: .; v_gene: TRBV19; j_gene: TRBJ1-5; len: 18
CDR3nt: TGTGCCAGCAGCCTACAGTCCGGTGAAAAACTGTTTTTT; CDR3aa: CASSLQSGEKLFF; d_gene: .; abundance: .; v_gene: TRBV6-6; j_gene: TRBJ1-4; len: 13
CDR3nt: TGTGCCAGCAGTTATGCAGTCATGAACACTGAAGCTTTCTTT; CDR3aa: CASSYAVMNTEAFF; d_gene: .; abundance: .; v_gene: TRBV6-5; j_gene: TRBJ1-1; len: 14
CDR3nt: TGCGCCAGCAGCCAAGCTGCCACCCAAAACATTCAGTACTTC; CDR3aa: CASSQAATQNIQYF; d_gene: .; abundance: .; v_gene: TRBV4-3; j_gene: TRBJ2-4; len: 14
CDR3nt: TGCGCCAGCAGCCAAGATCAAGCGGCTAGCGGGGGGGAGAATACGCAGTATTTT; CDR3aa: CASSQDQAASGGENTQYF; d_gene: TRBD2; abundance: .; v_gene: TRBV4-3; j_gene: TRBJ2-3; len: 18
CDR3nt: TGCAGCGTAGGGACAGGGGTCGGGGATACGCAGTATTTT; CDR3aa: CSVGTGVGDTQYF; d_gene: TRBD1; abundance: few; v_gene: TRBV29-1; j_gene: TRBJ2-3; len: 13
CDR3nt: TGTGCCTCCGGGAGCTCCTACAATGAGCAGTTCTTC; CDR3aa: CASGSSYNEQFF; d_gene: .; abundance: .; v_gene: TRBV19; j_gene: TRBJ2-1; len: 12
CDR3nt: TGCGCCAGCAGCCCAGGCGGGACAGGGGTCTATGGCTACACCTTC; CDR3aa: CASSPGGTGVYGYTF; d_gene: TRBD1; abundance: few; v_gene: TRBV4-1; j_gene: TRBJ1-2; len: 15
CDR3nt: TGTGCCAGCAGCCAAGATGTGGCGTATACGAACACCGGGGAGCTGTTTTTT; CDR3aa: CASSQDVAYTNTGELFF; d_gene: .; abundance: .; v_gene: TRBV4-2; j_gene: TRBJ2-2; len: 17
CDR3nt: TGTGCCAGCAGCTCCGGGACAGTAAATCAGCCCCAGCATTTT; CDR3aa: CASSSGTVNQPQHF; d_gene: TRBD1; abundance: few; v_gene: TRBV6-1; j_gene: TRBJ1-5; len: 14
CDR3nt: TGTGCCAGCAGCGCAACACCGGGACTAGCGGGGGGACAGGAGCAGTTCTTC; CDR3aa: CASSATPGLAGGQEQFF; d_gene: TRBD2; abundance: few; v_gene: TRBV9; j_gene: TRBJ2-1; len: 17
CDR3nt: TGCGCCAGCAGCCATACTAGCGGGGGGGCTTCAGAGACCCAGTACTTC; CDR3aa: CASSHTSGGASETQYF; d_gene: TRBD2; abundance: .; v_gene: TRBV5-1; j_gene: TRBJ2-5; len: 16
CDR3nt: TGTGCCAGCACCCAAAACTATGGCTACACCTTC; CDR3aa: CASTQNYGYTF; d_gene: .; abundance: .; v_gene: TRBV28; j_gene: TRBJ1-2; len: 11
CDR3nt: TGTGCCACCTCACAGGGCAATTATGGCTACACCTTC; CDR3aa: CATSQGNYGYTF; d_gene: .; abundance: .; v_gene: TRBV10-3; j_gene: TRBJ1-2; len: 12
CDR3nt: TGTGCCAGCAGTCTCTTCGCGGACAGGGTCAATAATTCACCCCTCCACTTT; CDR3aa: CASSLFADRVNNSPLHF; d_gene: TRBD1; abundance: once; v_gene: TRBV4-2; j_gene: TRBJ1-6; len: 17
CDR3nt: TGTGCCAGCCAATCCGGGACAGGGGAAACTTCACCCCTCCACTTT; CDR3aa: CASQSGTGETSPLHF; d_gene: TRBD1; abundance: few; v_gene: TRBV28; j_gene: TRBJ1-6; len: 15
CDR3nt: TGTGCCAGCAGTTACTCGGCGGGTAGCACAGATACGCAGTATTTT; CDR3aa: CASSYSAGSTDTQYF; d_gene: .; abundance: .; v_gene: TRBV6-5; j_gene: TRBJ2-3; len: 15
CDR3nt: TGTGCCAGTGGAGGACAGGCCCTGGGGGAGCAGTACTTC; CDR3aa: CASGGQALGEQYF; d_gene: TRBD1; abundance: .; v_gene: TRBV2; j_gene: TRBJ2-7; len: 13
CDR3nt: TGTGCCAGCAGGGAGGGGGGTGCAGAGACCCAGTACTTC; CDR3aa: CASREGGAETQYF; d_gene: .; abundance: .; v_gene: TRBV6-6; j_gene: TRBJ2-5; len: 13
CDR3nt: TGTGCCAGCAGCACGGGACAGGGCAAATTCTCACCCCTCCACTTT; CDR3aa: CASSTGQGKFSPLHF; d_gene: .; abundance: few; v_gene: TRBV21-1; j_gene: TRBJ1-6; len: 15
CDR3nt: TGCGCCAGCAGCCGTACAACTAGCGGGAACCGGGAGACCCAGTACTTC; CDR3aa: CASSRTTSGNRETQYF; d_gene: TRBD2; abundance: .; v_gene: TRBV5-1; j_gene: TRBJ2-5; len: 16
CDR3nt: TGTGCCATCATAGTCTGGACAGATAGCAATCAGCCCCAGCATTTT; CDR3aa: CAIIVWTDSNQPQHF; d_gene: .; abundance: few; v_gene: TRBV10-3; j_gene: TRBJ1-5; len: 15
CDR3nt: TGTGCCAGCAGCCTATCCCGGGTGGGGGAGCTGTTTTTT; CDR3aa: CASSLSRVGELFF; d_gene: .; abundance: .; v_gene: TRBV11-2; j_gene: TRBJ2-2; len: 13
CDR3nt: TGTGCCAGCAGCCCAATCCTAAGACAAAGCGGGTTAGATACGCAGTATTTT; CDR3aa: CASSPILRQSGLDTQYF; d_gene: .; abundance: .; v_gene: TRBV7-3; j_gene: TRBJ2-3; len: 17
CDR3nt: TGTGCCAGCAGCCGACCTGGGACCTACGAGCAGTACTTC; CDR3aa: CASSRPGTYEQYF; d_gene: .; abundance: .; v_gene: TRBV7-2; j_gene: TRBJ2-7; len: 13
CDR3nt: TGTGCCAGCAGCGTAGTCGGACAGGGCGCTATAGATACGCAGTATTTT; CDR3aa: CASSVVGQGAIDTQYF; d_gene: TRBD1; abundance: .; v_gene: TRBV9; j_gene: TRBJ2-3; len: 16